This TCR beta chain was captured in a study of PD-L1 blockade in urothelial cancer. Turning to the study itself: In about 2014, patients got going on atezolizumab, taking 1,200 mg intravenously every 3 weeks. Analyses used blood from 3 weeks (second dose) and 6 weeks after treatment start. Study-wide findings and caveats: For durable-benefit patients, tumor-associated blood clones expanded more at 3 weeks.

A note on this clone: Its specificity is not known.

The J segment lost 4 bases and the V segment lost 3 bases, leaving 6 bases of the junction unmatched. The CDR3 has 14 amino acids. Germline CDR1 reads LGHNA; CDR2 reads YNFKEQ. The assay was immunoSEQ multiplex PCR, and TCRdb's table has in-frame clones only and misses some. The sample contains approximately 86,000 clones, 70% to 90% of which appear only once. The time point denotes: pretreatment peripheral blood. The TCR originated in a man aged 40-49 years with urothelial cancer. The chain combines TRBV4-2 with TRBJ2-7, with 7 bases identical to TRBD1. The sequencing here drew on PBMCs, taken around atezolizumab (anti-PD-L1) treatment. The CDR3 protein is CASSHTGVGYEQYF. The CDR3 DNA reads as TGTGCCAGCAGCCATACAGGGGTCGGGTACGAGCAGTACTTC.